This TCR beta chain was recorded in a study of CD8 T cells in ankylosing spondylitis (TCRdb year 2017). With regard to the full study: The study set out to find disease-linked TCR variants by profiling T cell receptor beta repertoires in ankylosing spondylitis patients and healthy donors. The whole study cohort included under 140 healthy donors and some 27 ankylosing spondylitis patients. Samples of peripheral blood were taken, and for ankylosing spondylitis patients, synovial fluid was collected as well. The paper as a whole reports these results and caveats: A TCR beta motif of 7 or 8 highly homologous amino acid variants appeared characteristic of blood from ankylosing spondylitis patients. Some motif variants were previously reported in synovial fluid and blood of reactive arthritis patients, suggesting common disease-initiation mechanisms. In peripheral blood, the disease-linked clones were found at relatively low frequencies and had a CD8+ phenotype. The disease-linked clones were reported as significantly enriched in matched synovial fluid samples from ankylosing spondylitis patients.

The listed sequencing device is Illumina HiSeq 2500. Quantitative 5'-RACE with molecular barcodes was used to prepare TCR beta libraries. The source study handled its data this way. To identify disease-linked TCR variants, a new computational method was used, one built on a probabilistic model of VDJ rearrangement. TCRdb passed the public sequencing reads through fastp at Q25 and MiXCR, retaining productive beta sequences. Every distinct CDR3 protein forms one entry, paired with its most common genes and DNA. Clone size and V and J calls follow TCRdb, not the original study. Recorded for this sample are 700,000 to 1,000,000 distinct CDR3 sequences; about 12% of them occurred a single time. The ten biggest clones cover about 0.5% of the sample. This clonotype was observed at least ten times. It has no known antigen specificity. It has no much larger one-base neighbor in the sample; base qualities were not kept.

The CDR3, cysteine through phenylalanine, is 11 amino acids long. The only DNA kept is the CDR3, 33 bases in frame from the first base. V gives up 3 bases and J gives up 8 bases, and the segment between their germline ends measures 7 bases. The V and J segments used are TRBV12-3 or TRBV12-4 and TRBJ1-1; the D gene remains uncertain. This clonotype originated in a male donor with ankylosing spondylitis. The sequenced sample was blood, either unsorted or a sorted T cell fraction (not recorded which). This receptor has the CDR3 CASSFTNEAFF. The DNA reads TGTGCCAGCAGTTTTACCAACGAAGCTTTCTTT.